This T cell receptor (beta chain) was documented in a study of blood T cell repertoires in COVID-19. The data were produced by immunoSEQ multiplex PCR, yet TCRdb's version contains in-frame clones alone and is incomplete. The data show around 340,000 clones, roughly 90% seen once. Participants, about 18 to 90 years old, spanned 25 or so US areas. Which cohort a participant joined came from the clinical history participants gave. Per the germline V gene, CDR1 is LNHNV and CDR2 is YYDKDF (reference sequence). V lost 5 bases and J lost 3, with 7 bases in between. The CDR3 is 12 residues long. The sample was PBMCs or T cells enriched from blood (not recorded which). The sequence was obtained from a woman in her thirties who had been exposed to COVID-19. The chain recombines TRBV15 with TRBJ2-5, with D uncertain. The DNA for the CDR3 is TGTGCCACCAGCGTTAGAGAAGAGACCCAGTACTTC. Translated, it gives CATSVREETQYF.